This T cell receptor (beta chain) was documented in a study of blood T cell repertoires in COVID-19. The repertoire was sequenced with immunoSEQ multiplex PCR; TCRdb's copy has only in-frame clones and lacks some. The sample holds about 100,000 clones; about 86% are singletons and the top ten take under 5.5%. This TCR came from a human donor in a cohort sampled during active COVID-19. What was sequenced was peripheral blood.

CDR3 DNA: TGTGCCAGCATCAAGGGGGCAGCCGGGGAGCTGTTTTTT. Protein: CASIKGAAGELFF. V gene TRBV6-5 combines with J gene TRBJ2-2; 7 positions agree with TRBD1. The ends lost 7 bases at V and 6 bases at J; junction bases unmatched: 5. Germline values: CDR1 MNHEY, CDR2 SVGAGI. This CDR3 contains 13 residues.